What follows are 29 T cell receptor beta chains derived from one specimen sequenced in a study of CD8 T cells in ankylosing spondylitis. From the 5' RACE reads, TCRdb called clonotypes with MiXCR, one entry per CDR3 protein. This sample yields 300,000 to 350,000 distinct CDR3 sequences, of which 11% are seen a single time; roughly 9.5% belongs to the top ten. Sample: blood, either unsorted or a sorted T cell fraction (not recorded which). These receptors all come from a female donor with ankylosing spondylitis or in good health (not recorded which).

The chain joins TRBV7-8 to TRBJ2-1; D may match TRBD1 or TRBD2 (5 bases each). Between the trimmed V and J ends, which lost 5 bases and 0 bases, there was a span of 20 bases. Germline V CDR1 and CDR2: SGHVS, FQNEAQ. CDR3 size: 18 residues. Here the CDR3 DNA reads TGTGCCAGCAGCCCACACCGAGGGGCCCCAAGCTCCTACAATGAGCAGTTCTTC. Amino acids: CASSPHRGAPSSYNEQFF.

The rearrangement joins TRBV15 to TRBJ2-1; D gene uncertain. This CDR3 spans 14 amino acids. The V end lost 1 base, the J end lost 6 bases, and 10 bases lay between the germline ends. Per germline, CDR1 LNHNV and CDR2 YYDKDF (reference sequence). The CDR3 DNA reads as TGTGCCACCAGCAGAGTCCCCTTCTCCAATGAGCAGTTCTTC. As protein: CATSRVPFSNEQFF.

Many counts were recorded for this clonotype. The genes are TRBV11-1 and TRBJ2-2; the D is unclear. CDR3 length: 14 amino acids. CDR1 and CDR2 from the germline V gene are SGHAT and FQDESV (reference sequence). The germline V and J ends were trimmed by 0 bases and 4 bases, with 6 bases remaining between them. In DNA, the CDR3 is TGTGCCAGCAGCTTAGCGGCTAGCACCGGGGAGCTGTTTTTT. This gives the protein CASSLAASTGELFF.

V gene TRBV2 combines with J gene TRBJ1-2, with D maybe TRBD1 (6 bases). Trimming stripped 3 bases from V and 4 bases from J, with 12 bases between. This CDR3 is 14 amino acids long. Germline values: CDR1 SNHLY, CDR2 FYNNEI. This chain's CDR3 is CASSDPLTGYGYTF. CDR3 DNA: TGTGCCAGCAGTGACCCTTTGACAGGCTATGGCTACACCTTC.

This clonotype was observed many times. The gene calls are TRBV7-9 and TRBJ1-2; D possibly corresponds to TRBD1 (6 bases). Trimming stripped 4 bases from V and 7 bases from J, with 10 bases between. Germline V gene sequence: CDR1 SEHNR, CDR2 FQNEAQ (reference sequence). This CDR3 is 12 amino acids long. CDR3 region: CASSSGVRGYTF. In DNA, the CDR3 is TGTGCCAGCAGCTCAGGGGTTCGTGGCTACACCTTC.

V usage is TRBV4-1 and J usage is TRBJ2-1; possible D gene TRBD1, 6 bases. The V end was cut by 2 bases, the J end by 8 bases, with 10 bases between. There are 13 residues in the CDR3. The germline CDR1 and CDR2 sequences are MGHRA and YSYEKL. CDR3 DNA: TGCGCCAGCAGCCAACAACAGGGCTATGAGCAGTTCTTC. It yields the protein CASSQQQGYEQFF.

This clonotype was detected many times. The genes are TRBV5-6 and TRBJ2-3, with D uncertain. V was shortened by 2 bases and J by 6 bases, with 13 bases between the two germline ends. CDR1 and CDR2 (germline): SGHDT, YYEEEE. This CDR3 is 14 amino acids long. The CDR3 region has the DNA TGTGCCAGCAGCTTCGGCCGTCCCTTGGATACGCAGTATTTT. Translated, it gives CASSFGRPLDTQYF. The variable domain in full, completed from reference TRBV5-6 and TRBJ2-3, reads DAGVTQSPTHLIKTRGQQVTLRCSPKSGHDTVSWYQQALGQGPQFIFQYYEEEERQRGNFPDRFSGHQFPNYSSELNVNALLLGDSALYLCASSFGRPLDTQYFGPGTRLTVL.

A few counts support this clonotype. The gene calls are TRBV5-5 and TRBJ1-6, with TRBD1 as a possible D gene (5 bases). Germline-derived CDR1 and CDR2 are SGHKS and YYEKEE (reference sequence). V lost 0 bases, J lost 7 bases, and 11 bases lay in between. The CDR3 sequence is 15 residues long. The CDR3 DNA sequence: TGTGCCAGCAGCTTGGTTGACAGCAGCAATTCACCCCTCCACTTT. It translates to CASSLVDSSNSPLHF.

This clonotype was counted only a few times. This chain uses TRBV20-1 with TRBJ1-3; 7 bases are a match to TRBD1. The germline V gene has CDR1 DFQATT and CDR2 SNEGSKA (reference sequence). J gave up 4 bases and V 5 bases, and 8 bases lay outside the gene matches. The CDR3 runs to 14 residues. The CDR3 is CSALKGAGGNTIYF. DNA for the CDR3: TGCAGTGCTCTAAAGGGGGCGGGAGGAAACACCATATATTTT.

The rearrangement joins TRBV18 to TRBJ2-3, with D possibly TRBD1 on 6 matching bases. The germline V and J ends were trimmed by 0 bases and 6 bases, with 22 bases remaining between them. The CDR3 has 18 residues. CDR1 and CDR2 from the germline V gene are KGHSH and LQKENI. CDR3 sequence reads: CASSPPMGWDTNRDTQYF. Here the CDR3 DNA reads TGTGCCAGCTCACCACCGATGGGTTGGGACACGAACCGGGATACGCAGTATTTT.

About this clonotype itself: It may be a read error: a sequence one base away is much more abundant. The J gene is TRBJ2-7, the V gene TRBV5-1; 8 bases fit TRBD1. The V gene's germline CDR1 is SGHRS and CDR2 YFSETQ. The CDR3 consists of 13 residues. CDR3 coding DNA: TGCGCCAGCAGGGACAGGGAGGACTACGAGCAGCACTTC. Protein product: CASRDREDYEQHF.

About this clonotype itself: A much larger clone sits a single nucleotide away, making a read error possible. The chain employs TRBV27 and TRBJ2-3; TRBD1 might be the D (5 bases). Germline-derived CDR1 and CDR2 are MNHEY and SMNVEV (reference sequence). The CDR3 totals 13 residues. The CDR3 spells CASRVGHTYTQYF. CDR3 DNA: TGTGCCAGCAGGGTAGGACACACATATACGCAGTATTTT.

This clonotype was seen many times. The chain uses TRBV7-3 and TRBJ2-2, with TRBD1 identical over 9 bases. CDR3 length equals 15 residues. The junction had 3 bases not matched to a gene; V was cut back by 5 bases and J by 2 bases. Germline CDR1 and CDR2: SGHTA and FQGTGA. The CDR3 reads CASSRQGVNTGELFF. In DNA, the CDR3 is TGTGCCAGCAGCAGACAGGGGGTAAACACCGGGGAGCTGTTTTTT.

The sample holds many counts of this clonotype. The CDR3 coding sequence is TGCGCCAGCAGCTCGGGGACAGCGGATTATGAAAAACTGTTTTTT. Protein product: CASSSGTADYEKLFF. The chain couples TRBV5-1 to TRBJ1-4; TRBD1 agrees at 7 bases. Trimming cost V 3 bases and J 6 bases; bases outside gene matches: 8. This CDR3 has 15 amino acids. Germline V gene lookup returns CDR1 SGHRS and CDR2 YFSETQ.

About this clonotype: One end of the junction fails to match germline, which may point to a read error. The chain links TRBV20-1 to TRBJ2-5; 10 bases line up with TRBD2. Germline V lookup: CDR1 DFQATT, CDR2 SNEGSKA (reference sequence). The CDR3 length is 16 residues. CDR3 residues: CCALPGLADRKETQYF. CDR3 DNA: TGCTGTGCCCTCCCTGGACTAGCGGACCGAAAAGAGACCCAGTACTTC.

The rearrangement joins TRBV27 to TRBJ2-7; D unresolved. The CDR3 runs 13 residues. Trimming cost V 4 bases and J 1 base, with 8 bases left between them. Germline loops: CDR1 MNHEY, CDR2 SMNVEV (reference sequence). In DNA, the CDR3 is TGTGCCAGCAGTTGGCAGAGGTCCTACGAGCAGTACTTC. Amino acid sequence: CASSWQRSYEQYF.

This clonotype was detected many times. The genes are TRBV20-1 and TRBJ2-2, with TRBD2 matching over 9 bases. Per germline, CDR1 DFQATT and CDR2 SNEGSKA (reference sequence). There are 14 residues in the CDR3. Trimming at V came to 5 bases and at J to 7 bases, leaving 8 bases not matched to a gene. Here the CDR3 reads CSAFSGRRGGELFF. Here the CDR3 DNA reads TGCAGTGCTTTTAGCGGGAGACGGGGCGGGGAGCTGTTTTTT.

The V and J genes are TRBV3-1 and TRBJ2-1; the D gene is possibly TRBD2 (5 bases). The germline CDR1 and CDR2 sequences are LGHDT and YNNKEL (reference sequence). This CDR3 has 12 amino acids. Trimming removed 4 bases at V and 8 bases at J, with 9 bases between. The CDR3 DNA sequence: TGTGCCAGCAGCCCCCTCGGGGATGAGCAGTTCTTC. Its translation: CASSPLGDEQFF.

The table lists this clonotype with many counts. The genes are TRBV10-3 and TRBJ2-2, with 10 bases aligning to TRBD1. CDR3 length: 15 residues. Unmatched junction bases numbered 12, after V lost 11 bases and J lost 6 bases. Germline lookup yields CDR1 ENHRY and CDR2 SYGVKD. The CDR3 nucleotides are TGTGCCGTAAGATCCGGGACAGGGGCATCCGGGGAGCTGTTTTTT. Protein: CAVRSGTGASGELFF.

This clonotype was found many times. This chain uses TRBV20-1 with TRBJ2-3; 7 bases match TRBD2. CDR1 is DFQATT and CDR2 is SNEGSKA in the germline V gene (reference sequence). This CDR3 is built from 16 residues. Germline trimming cut 0 bases from V and 6 bases from J; bases unmatched to any gene: 12. The CDR3, as DNA: TGCAGTGCTAGAGACCCTCCCCGACTACTAGCGGATACGCAGTATTTT. Encoded protein: CSARDPPRLLADTQYF.

The rearrangement uses TRBV7-6 and TRBJ2-5; D is unclear. Trimming pared 1 base from V and 1 base from J, leaving 10 bases between. Germline V CDR1 and CDR2: SGHVS, FNYEAQ. The CDR3 contains 15 residues. The chain's CDR3 is CASSLGPNPQETQYF. DNA of the CDR3: TGTGCCAGCAGCTTAGGCCCTAACCCCCAAGAGACCCAGTACTTC.

With regard to this clonotype: A clone one base away is much larger, so this may be a read error. This chain connects TRBV7-2 to TRBJ2-7; D is unclear. The germline V gene encodes CDR1 SGHTA and CDR2 FQGNSA. The CDR3 is 12 amino acids. In DNA form, the CDR3 reads TGTCCCAGCAGCTTGGGCTTCTACGAGCAGTACTTC. It specifies CPSSLGFYEQYF.

The rearrangement joins TRBV20-1 to TRBJ1-6, with D unresolved. Germline CDR1 is DFQATT and CDR2 is SNEGSKA (reference sequence). The V end lost 5 bases, the J end lost 0 bases, and 14 bases lay between the germline ends. The CDR3 contains 16 residues. CDR3 nucleotides: TGCAGTGCTCCCGAGGCGAGGAGCTCCTATAATTCACCCCTCCACTTT. Translated: CSAPEARSSYNSPLHF.

This clonotype was seen at least ten times. This chain uses TRBV15 with TRBJ2-7; TRBD2 agrees at 7 bases. The length of the CDR3 is 16 residues. Germline V gene data show CDR1 as LNHNV and CDR2 as YYDKDF (reference sequence). V shed 0 bases, J shed 5 bases, and the junction held 10 bases outside the gene matches. The CDR3: CATSRDRGDGRHEQYF. The CDR3 nucleotides are TGTGCCACCAGCAGAGATCGGGGGGACGGACGACACGAGCAGTACTTC.

This clonotype has just a few counts. V gene TRBV9 combines with J gene TRBJ2-1; D is ambiguous. The CDR3 runs 13 residues. The V gene's germline CDR1 is SGDLS and CDR2 YYNGEE. The ends were cut back, 5 bases at V and 5 bases at J, with 11 bases in the middle. CDR3 sequence (DNA): TGTGCCAGCAGTCCCCCCGAGGACAATGAGCAGTTCTTC. It yields the protein CASSPPEDNEQFF.

This clonotype showed up many times. This sequence joins TRBV20-1 and TRBJ2-5; D uncertain. Germline values: CDR1 DFQATT, CDR2 SNEGSKA (reference sequence). Trimming cost V 3 bases and J 8 bases, with 10 bases left between them. This CDR3 is built from 11 residues. This chain's CDR3 is CSASGPTTQYF. The CDR3 bases are TGCAGTGCTAGTGGCCCAACTACCCAGTACTTC.

This clonotype has a count of ten or more. The CDR3: CAIGWDTEAFF. In nucleotides, the CDR3 is TGTGCCATCGGGTGGGACACTGAAGCTTTCTTT. This rearrangement joins TRBV10-3 to TRBJ1-1; D is unclear. The ends were cut back, 8 bases at V and 3 bases at J, with 7 bases in the middle. Germline V CDR1 and CDR2: ENHRY, SYGVKD. This CDR3 region has 11 residues.

This clonotype was detected many times. J is TRBJ1-2 and V is TRBV5-1; D not certain. V lost 4 bases and J lost 1, with 11 bases in between. Germline loops: CDR1 SGHRS, CDR2 YFSETQ. The CDR3 contains 14 residues. Written as DNA, the CDR3 is TGCGCCAGCAGCCAGAGGGCCAGTAACTATGGCTACACCTTC. Encoded protein: CASSQRASNYGYTF.

This clonotype was detected many times. The V and J genes are TRBV6-1 and TRBJ1-4, with TRBD1 as a possible D gene (6 bases). The CDR3 runs 14 residues. V dropped 6 bases and J dropped 3 bases, with 11 bases sitting between them. CDR1 and CDR2 from the germline V gene are MNHNS and SASEGT. CDR3 nucleotide sequence: TGTGCCAGCAGACTGACAGGACCTAATGAAAAACTGTTTTTT. Encoded protein: CASRLTGPNEKLFF.